This T cell receptor beta chain was sequenced in a study of blood T cell repertoires in COVID-19. The wider study: Italy, Spain and the United States were the sources of the convalescent and acute COVID-19 samples. T cells, B-cell-depleted T cells, or PBMCs provided the cDNA or gDNA that served as material.

In the original analysis: Amplification with reference gene primers provided the estimates of nucleated cell counts. Clones were read by immunoSEQ multiplex PCR, and TCRdb kept only the in-frame ones, dropping some. The V and J calls and clone size were taken over from that table, and D and trimming were inferred from the DNA. This table holds about 100,000 clones, more than 65% found once. The CDR3 contains 14 residues. V was cut by 7 bases and J by 6 bases, with 16 bases left in between. Germline lookup yields CDR1 PRHDT and CDR2 FYEKMQ (reference sequence). The V call is TRBV13, the J call TRBJ2-1; weak D call: TRBD1 (7 bases). This clonotype was sampled from a man in his 70s with active or convalescent COVID-19. The sample comprised peripheral blood. This chain's CDR3 is CASTFRGTFNEQFF. CDR3 DNA: TGTGCCAGCACCTTCAGGGGGACTTTCAATGAGCAGTTCTTC.